The rows below give T cell receptor beta chains drawn from one sample of a study of blood T cell repertoires in COVID-19. Here immunoSEQ multiplex PCR was the method, and the copy in TCRdb shows in-frame clones only, minus some. The sample lists 250,000 to 300,000 clones, around four fifths occurring once. Sequenced: peripheral blood. These TCRs come from a man in his 60s who had recovered from COVID-19. Both conserved end residues are part of each CDR3. A D gene is named only where the DNA matches it firmly. The size of a clone is reported for some rows only, either as once, few or many, or as a class for expanded clones.

-	few	TRBV29-1	TRBJ2-2	CSVARGGNTGELFF	TGCAGCGTCGCGAGGGGAGGGAACACCGGGGAGCTGTTTTTT
-	-	TRBV3-1/TRBV3-2	TRBJ1-2	CASSQGIANYGYTF	TGTGCCAGCAGCCAAGGGATAGCAAACTATGGCTACACCTTC
-	-	TRBV11-2	TRBJ2-7	CASSRGQSSYEQYF	TGTGCCAGCAGCCGCGGACAGAGCTCCTACGAGCAGTACTTC
TRBD2	-	TRBV2	TRBJ2-6	CASSPRGGLYGANVLTF	TGTGCCAGCAGTCCTCGGGGGGGCCTATATGGGGCCAACGTCCTGACTTTC
TRBD1	few	TRBV12-3/TRBV12-4	TRBJ2-1	CASSLGGTGAEFF	TGTGCCAGCAGTTTAGGAGGGACAGGGGCTGAGTTCTTC
TRBD1	-	TRBV19	TRBJ2-2	CASCSDRTGRGTTGELFF	TGTGCCAGTTGTTCCGACAGGACAGGTCGGGGCACAACCGGGGAGCTGTTTTTT
-	-	TRBV7-2	TRBJ2-2	CASSPRVGGTGELFF	TGTGCCAGCAGCCCCAGGGTGGGAGGCACCGGGGAGCTGTTTTTT
TRBD2	-	TRBV7-2	TRBJ2-7	CASSLARGSGRSYEQYF	TGTGCCAGCAGCTTAGCCCGAGGGAGCGGGAGGAGTTACGAGCAGTACTTC
-	-	TRBV7-9	TRBJ2-7	CASSITRDYEQYF	TGTGCCAGCAGCATAACTAGAGACTACGAGCAGTACTTC
-	-	TRBV2	TRBJ2-5	CASSGRQVRETQYF	TGTGCCAGCAGTGGCCGACAGGTTAGGGAGACCCAGTACTTC
TRBD2	once	TRBV9	TRBJ2-2	CASSVSSGGDRELFF	TGTGCCAGCAGCGTATCAAGCGGGGGGGATCGGGAGCTGTTTTTT
TRBD1	-	TRBV30	TRBJ1-1	CAWSWGQTNTEAFF	TGTGCCTGGAGTTGGGGACAGACGAACACTGAAGCTTTCTTT
-	-	TRBV7-2	TRBJ2-1	CASSPSWAGGWNEQFF	TGTGCCAGCAGCCCGAGTTGGGCTGGTGGATGGAATGAGCAGTTCTTC
-	medium-sized	TRBV5-1	TRBJ2-1	CASRPGSQTDEQFF	TGCGCCAGCAGACCGGGGAGCCAGACGGATGAGCAGTTCTTC
-	-	TRBV6-5	TRBJ1-1	CASTVRGNTEAFF	TGTGCCAGCACGGTCAGGGGGAACACTGAAGCTTTCTTT
TRBD2	-	TRBV3-1/TRBV3-2	TRBJ2-1	CASSQVLAGGPYNEQFF	TGTGCCAGCAGCCAAGTACTAGCGGGAGGACCCTACAATGAGCAGTTCTTC
TRBD1	-	TRBV6-5	TRBJ1-2	CASTNRDRALYGYTF	TGTGCCAGCACCAACCGAGACAGGGCCCTGTATGGCTACACCTTC
-	-	TRBV5-1	TRBJ1-3	CASSSAGNSGNTIYF	TGCGCCAGCAGCTCCGCAGGGAACTCTGGAAACACCATATATTTT
TRBD1	-	TRBV19	TRBJ2-7	CASSTGYRGYEQYF	TGTGCCAGTAGTACCGGTTACAGGGGCTACGAGCAGTACTTC
TRBD1	-	TRBV5-1	TRBJ2-1	CASSRDRKHNEQFF	TGCGCCAGCAGCCGGGACAGGAAGCATAATGAGCAGTTCTTC
TRBD1	-	TRBV29-1	TRBJ1-2	CSVGRAGTGTTGYTF	TGCAGCGTTGGGAGAGCCGGGACAGGGACTACTGGCTACACCTTC
TRBD2	-	TRBV7-2	TRBJ2-1	CASSPQTSGGAREQFF	TGTGCCAGCAGCCCCCAGACTAGCGGGGGGGCCCGTGAGCAGTTCTTC
-	-	TRBV24-1	TRBJ2-1	CATQKSSYNEQFF	TGTGCCACCCAAAAGAGCTCCTACAATGAGCAGTTCTTC
-	-	TRBV7-9	TRBJ2-7	CASSSAEVLYEQYF	TGTGCCAGCAGCTCAGCTGAGGTATTGTACGAGCAGTACTTC
TRBD1	-	TRBV5-8	TRBJ2-5	CASSLERTGRRETQYF	TGTGCCAGCAGCTTGGAAAGGACAGGGCGAAGAGAGACCCAGTACTTC
TRBD2	-	TRBV19	TRBJ2-1	CASSTGLAGKNEQFF	TGTGCCAGTAGTACCGGACTAGCGGGAAAGAATGAGCAGTTCTTC
TRBD1	-	TRBV2	TRBJ1-1	CASSEGKGANTEAFF	TGTGCCAGCAGTGAAGGGAAGGGGGCAAACACTGAAGCTTTCTTT
-	-	TRBV28	TRBJ2-7	CASSPGVAGRGRQYF	TGTGCCAGCAGTCCCGGGGTGGCGGGGCGAGGCCGGCAGTACTTC
-	-	TRBV27	TRBJ1-1	CASSFQGTTEAFF	TGTGCCAGCAGTTTCCAGGGAACCACTGAAGCTTTCTTT
-	once	TRBV6-2/TRBV6-3	TRBJ1-2	CASSSPNARGYTF	TGTGCCAGCAGCTCCCCCAACGCTAGGGGCTACACCTTC
-	-	TRBV5-6	TRBJ1-5	CASSLGLGEGQPQHF	TGTGCCAGCAGCTTGGGGTTAGGGGAGGGTCAGCCCCAGCATTTT
-	once	TRBV7-5	TRBJ2-7	CVRSLDFRLAGGPYEQYF	TGTGTCAGAAGCTTAGATTTTCGACTAGCGGGAGGGCCCTACGAGCAGTACTTC
-	few	TRBV4-1	TRBJ1-5	CASSQVGAGNQPQHF	TGCGCCAGCAGCCAAGTGGGTGCGGGCAATCAGCCCCAGCATTTT
-	-	TRBV7-9	TRBJ1-4	CASSNRGTNEKLFF	TGTGCCAGCAGCAATAGGGGGACCAATGAAAAACTGTTTTTT
-	-	TRBV6-1	TRBJ1-6	CASSDAQGLNSPLHF	TGTGCCAGCAGTGATGCACAGGGTTTAAATTCACCCCTCCACTTT
-	few	TRBV10-1	TRBJ2-7	CASSGRGEQYF	TGCGCCAGCAGCGGCCGGGGCGAGCAGTACTTC